This passage covers 23 T cell receptor beta chains from one sample sequenced in a study of naive and memory T cell subsets. Two oligonucleotides, mixed equimolar, formed the beta constant-region primer covering TRBC1 and TRBC2. Ligated cDNA was amplified by four rounds of PCR with nested alpha and beta constant-region primers and SP2. TCRdb recomputed calls from the UMI-ligation and nested PCR reads with MiXCR, one row per CDR3 protein. The sample holds some 16,000 distinct CDR3 sequences, 8% to 9.5% seen once. Sequencing was performed on central memory CD8+ T cells from blood. The origin of the receptors is a human donor in good health.

J is TRBJ2-1 and V is TRBV4-2, with 8 positions matching TRBD2. Germline CDR1 reads LGHNA; CDR2 reads YNFKEQ. This CDR3 region has 15 residues. V dropped 4 bases and J dropped 5; count of bases not matched to a gene: 7. CDR3 in DNA: TGTGCCAGCAGCCCTTACAGGACTAGCAACAATGAGCAGTTCTTC. This gives the protein CASSPYRTSNNEQFF.

This clonotype was observed a few times. V is TRBV20-1 and J is TRBJ2-1; unclear D gene. The CDR3 spans 14 residues. V lost 5 bases to trimming and J lost 0 bases, with 11 bases between them. The V gene's germline CDR1 is DFQATT and CDR2 SNEGSKA (reference sequence). In DNA, the CDR3 is TGCAGTGCTCTGGGCGAGAGCTCCTACAATGAGCAGTTCTTC. It yields the protein CSALGESSYNEQFF.

This clonotype appeared once. A read error is possible here, since a much larger clone lies one base away. V gene TRBV11-2 combines with J gene TRBJ2-3, with a possible D match to TRBD2 (6 bases). Deletions cut 6 bases from V and 4 bases from J, with 20 bases between. Germline assignment: CDR1 SGHAT and CDR2 FQNNGV. This CDR3 is built from 16 residues. CDR3: CASSPTAGTTPDTQYF. CDR3 nucleotide sequence: TGTGCCAGCAGTCCCACGGCGGGGACCACCCCAGATACGCAGTATTTT.

V usage is TRBV19 and J usage is TRBJ2-7; 10 bases line up with TRBD1. Germline V gene data show CDR1 as LNHDA and CDR2 as SQIVND (reference sequence). V lost 10 bases to trimming and J lost 2 bases; unmatched junction nucleotides: 23. CDR3 size: 19 residues. CDR3 in amino acids: CATRNNSPSPDRGPYEQYF. The CDR3 nucleotides read TGTGCCACCAGAAACAACTCCCCCTCGCCTGACAGGGGGCCCTACGAGCAGTACTTC.

The rearrangement uses TRBV5-1 and TRBJ2-2; 10 positions match TRBD1. The CDR3 loop spans 14 amino acids. Per germline, CDR1 SGHRS and CDR2 YFSETQ. The V gene end was trimmed by 4 bases and the J gene end by 5 bases; junction bases not matched to a gene: 2. The CDR3 DNA follows: TGCGCCAGCAGCAGGGACAGGGGAACCGGGGAGCTGTTTTTT. This codes for CASSRDRGTGELFF.

Many counts were recorded for this clonotype. The rearrangement joins TRBV4-3 to TRBJ2-7; 7 positions match TRBD2. CDR3 size: 15 residues. Trimming cost V 0 bases and J 3 bases; bases outside gene matches: 5. The germline V gene has CDR1 LGHNA and CDR2 YSLEER. CDR3 residues: CASSQDAGDIYEQYF. The CDR3 DNA is TGCGCCAGCAGCCAAGATGCGGGGGATATCTACGAGCAGTACTTC.

The chain couples TRBV6-2 or TRBV6-3 to TRBJ2-1, with 10 positions matching TRBD2. Germline V gene sequence: CDR1 MNHEY, CDR2 SVGEGT. The CDR3 has 14 residues. The V and J ends lost 7 bases and 4 bases, in that order; junction bases with no gene match: 4. The CDR3 DNA follows: TGTGCCAGCACCGGGACTAGCGTTTACAATGAGCAGTTCTTC. Translating gives CASTGTSVYNEQFF.

This clonotype appeared a few times. The chain is built from TRBV6-1 and TRBJ2-7; 10 bases are shared with TRBD1. The V segment lost 3 bases and the J segment 3 bases; nucleotides outside the gene matches: 5. The germline CDR1 and CDR2 sequences are MNHNS and SASEGT. The CDR3 covers 15 residues. The CDR3 sequence: CASSDGTGDVYEQYF. Here the CDR3 DNA reads TGTGCCAGCAGTGATGGGACAGGGGATGTCTACGAGCAGTACTTC.

This clonotype was recorded many times. The chain links TRBV7-3 to TRBJ2-1; D tentatively fits TRBD1 or TRBD2 (5 bases each). Germline values: CDR1 SGHTA, CDR2 FQGTGA. The CDR3 is 16 amino acids. V gave up 2 bases and J gave up 0 bases, with 11 bases separating them. The CDR3 loop reads CASSLDGGSSYNEQFF. The CDR3 DNA reads as TGTGCCAGCAGCTTAGATGGGGGAAGCTCCTACAATGAGCAGTTCTTC.

In this sample, this clonotype turned up many times. J is TRBJ1-1 and V is TRBV9; maybe TRBD1 (5 bases). This CDR3 spans 13 amino acids. V was trimmed by 2 bases and J by 4 bases, leaving 9 bases between them. Looked up from germline, CDR1 is SGDLS and CDR2 is YYNGEE. Here the CDR3 reads CASSVGRVTEAFF. The CDR3 DNA sequence: TGTGCCAGCAGCGTTGGCAGGGTCACTGAAGCTTTCTTT.

This clonotype was picked up a small number of times. The chain employs TRBV4-2 and TRBJ1-4, with 8 bases that match TRBD1. Germline V gene sequence: CDR1 LGHNA, CDR2 YNFKEQ. The V and J ends lost 4 bases and 5 bases, in that order; junction bases with no gene match: 6. The CDR3 consists of 15 residues. DNA for the CDR3: TGTGCCAGCAGCCCGACAGGGGCGGGGAATGAAAAACTGTTTTTT. It is translated as CASSPTGAGNEKLFF.

This clonotype appeared many times. The rearrangement links TRBV28 to TRBJ2-6, with unresolved D. In germline, CDR1 is MDHEN, CDR2 SYDVKM. The V and J ends lost 1 base and 6 bases respectively, with 7 bases between them. The CDR3 extends over 14 amino acids. CDR3 in DNA: TGTGCCAGCAGTTTATTCGAGTTGGCCAACGTCCTGACTTTC. This translates into CASSLFELANVLTF.

The sample holds many counts of this clonotype. The chain has TRBV7-2 and TRBJ2-7, with D unresolved. Looked up from germline, CDR1 is SGHTA and CDR2 is FQGNSA. The ends were cut back, 5 bases at V and 0 bases at J, with 14 bases in the middle. This CDR3 has 15 amino acids. The CDR3 is CASSLGRQSSYEQYF. The CDR3 DNA reads TGTGCCAGCAGCCTTGGACGGCAGAGCTCCTACGAGCAGTACTTC.

This clonotype was detected many times. The chain recombines TRBV11-3 with TRBJ2-1; D gene ambiguous. From germline, CDR1 is SGHNT and CDR2 YENEEA. The CDR3 spans 14 residues. The V and J ends lost 1 base and 1 base respectively, with 5 bases between them. This CDR3 reads CASSLAESYNEQFF. The CDR3 nucleotides read TGTGCCAGCAGCTTAGCGGAGTCCTACAATGAGCAGTTCTTC.

There are a few counts of this clonotype. V is TRBV5-5 and J is TRBJ2-7; no clear D gene. The CDR3 spans 14 residues. The germline gives CDR1 SGHKS, CDR2 YYEKEE (reference sequence). With 2 bases removed from V and 5 bases from J, the gap between germline ends came to 14 bases. The CDR3 is CASSFLGLSDEQYF. The CDR3 region has the DNA TGTGCCAGCAGCTTTCTTGGGCTGAGCGACGAGCAGTACTTC. The full variable domain, in which reference TRBV5-5 and TRBJ2-7 provide the parts outside the CDR3, is DAGVTQSPTHLIKTRGQQVTLRCSPISGHKSVSWYQQVLGQGPQFIFQYYEKEERGRGNFPDRFSARQFPNYSSELNVNALLLGDSALYLCASSFLGLSDEQYFGPGTRLTVT.

The gene calls are TRBV7-2 and TRBJ1-1, with D perhaps TRBD1 (6 bases). V gave up 4 bases and J gave up 0 bases, with 15 bases separating them. Germline-derived CDR1 and CDR2 are SGHTA and FQGNSA. The CDR3 contains 16 residues. The CDR3 region has the DNA TGTGCCAGCAGCTGCCCCGTTGACAGGTTGAACACTGAAGCTTTCTTT. Amino acids: CASSCPVDRLNTEAFF.

This clonotype counts as medium-sized. The chain has TRBV29-1 and TRBJ2-1; D is uncertain. CDR3 length: 11 residues. V gave up 5 bases and J gave up 11 bases, with 13 bases separating them. Germline V gives CDR1 SQVTM, CDR2 ANQGSEA. The CDR3 reads CSVTNTRKQFF. The CDR3 DNA follows: TGCAGCGTTACGAACACAAGAAAGCAGTTCTTC.

There are many counts of this clonotype. The rearrangement uses TRBV3-1 and TRBJ1-4, with D perhaps matching TRBD1 (5 bases). The CDR3 runs to 15 residues. Deletions cut 4 bases from V and 6 bases from J, with 15 bases between. The germline CDR1 and CDR2 sequences are LGHDT and YNNKEL (reference sequence). CDR3 in DNA: TGTGCCAGCAGCCCAGTTGGGGACTCCTATGAAAAACTGTTTTTT. It encodes CASSPVGDSYEKLFF.

This clonotype was seen at least ten times. The chain carries TRBV12-3 or TRBV12-4 and TRBJ2-3, with D perhaps given as TRBD1 or TRBD2 (6 bases each). The ends were cut back, 10 bases at V and 4 bases at J, with 18 bases in the middle. The CDR3 extends over 14 amino acids. For the CDR3, the DNA is TGTGCCACATTAGGGGGGCCGTCGGCAGATACGCAGTATTTT. This gives the protein CATLGGPSADTQYF.

In this sample, this clonotype turned up many times. The chain has TRBV20-1 and TRBJ2-7, with 9 bases lining up with TRBD2. J gave up 5 bases and V 2 bases, and 10 bases lay outside the gene matches. CDR3 length: 15 residues. Germline V gene data show CDR1 as DFQATT and CDR2 as SNEGSKA (reference sequence). The CDR3 protein is CSARPLAGDANEQYF. As DNA, the CDR3 is TGCAGTGCTAGACCATTAGCGGGAGATGCCAACGAGCAGTACTTC.

The sample holds a few counts of this clonotype. The chain employs TRBV5-6 and TRBJ2-7, with a tentative D call TRBD1 (6 bases). CDR3 length equals 13 residues. The ends were cut back, 2 bases at V and 2 bases at J, with 8 bases in the middle. CDR1 is SGHDT, CDR2 YYEEEE, per germline. The CDR3 nucleotides are TGTGCCAGCAGCTTCGGACAGACCTACGAGCAGTACTTC. It is translated as CASSFGQTYEQYF.

This clonotype was counted at least ten times. The chain has TRBV20-1 and TRBJ2-7, with 8 bases identical to TRBD2. CDR1 DFQATT and CDR2 SNEGSKA come from the germline V gene (reference sequence). This CDR3 is 12 amino acids long. Trimming cost V 7 bases and J 6 bases; bases outside gene matches: 8. CDR3: CSVWREDREQYF. DNA for the CDR3: TGCAGTGTTTGGCGGGAGGATCGCGAGCAGTACTTC.

This clonotype showed up many times. The chain joins TRBV20-1 to TRBJ1-1, with TRBD1 as a possible D gene (5 bases). The V gene's germline CDR1 is DFQATT and CDR2 SNEGSKA (reference sequence). The CDR3 covers 15 residues. V was pared by 2 bases and J by 7 bases, with 20 bases between. This CDR3 reads CSARHIARANGEAFF. The CDR3 DNA is TGCAGTGCTAGACATATAGCCAGGGCTAACGGTGAAGCTTTCTTT.